The 7 T cell receptor beta chains below all came from one sample that was sequenced in a study of CD8 T cell repertoires and HIV-1 epitope variants. Clones were read by immunoSEQ multiplex PCR, and TCRdb kept only the in-frame ones, dropping some. The sample lists 5,500 to 7,000 clones; approximately 61% were seen once. Their antigen targets remain unknown. What was sequenced was cultured CD8+ T cells derived from PBMCs. These receptors were collected from a male donor with HIV.

V and J are TRBV5-6 and TRBJ2-7, with D possibly being TRBD1 (6 bases). The V gene's germline CDR1 is SGHDT and CDR2 YYEEEE. V lost 2 bases to trimming and J lost 4 bases, with 10 bases between them. The CDR3 loop spans 13 amino acids. The CDR3 nucleotides read TGTGCCAGCAGCTTCAGGGGTCTGTACGAGCAGTACTTC. Translating gives CASSFRGLYEQYF. Filled out from reference TRBV5-6 and TRBJ2-7, the complete variable domain reads DAGVTQSPTHLIKTRGQQVTLRCSPKSGHDTVSWYQQALGQGPQFIFQYYEEEERQRGNFPDRFSGHQFPNYSSELNVNALLLGDSALYLCASSFRGLYEQYFGPGTRLTVT.

The V and J genes are TRBV6-1 and TRBJ2-5; a possible D gene is TRBD1 (5 bases). There are 15 residues in the CDR3. The germline V gene encodes CDR1 MNHNS and CDR2 SASEGT. V gave up 2 bases and J gave up 4 bases, with 14 bases separating them. The CDR3: CASSESGIRGETQYF. The DNA for the CDR3 is TGTGCCAGCAGTGAATCAGGGATTCGAGGAGAGACCCAGTACTTC.

This clone occurred a few times. The genes are TRBV6-5 and TRBJ2-7, with 7 bases identical to TRBD2. The CDR3 runs 12 residues. The germline V gene has CDR1 MNHEY and CDR2 SVGAGI. Losses at the gene ends were 5 bases for V and 6 bases for J; bases not matched to a gene: 4. In DNA, the CDR3 is TGTGCCAGCAGTGCGGGGACTATCGAGCAGTACTTC. Its translation: CASSAGTIEQYF.

With regard to this clone: The sample carries other DNA sequences with the same CDR3. The genes are TRBV28 and TRBJ1-2; no reliable D call. CDR1 is MDHEN, CDR2 SYDVKM, per germline. Trimming pared 2 bases from V and 8 bases from J, leaving 6 bases between. This CDR3 region has 11 residues. The CDR3 DNA reads as TGTGCCAGCAGTTTACCCGGGGGCTACACCTTC. As protein: CASSLPGGYTF.

The chain joins TRBV5-1 to TRBJ1-2; TRBD1 matches at 11 bases. Per germline, CDR1 SGHRS and CDR2 YFSETQ. This CDR3 is 14 amino acids long. After removal of 6 bases from V and 5 bases from J, the junction contained 6 bases not matched to a gene. In DNA, the CDR3 is TGCGCCAGCAAACCGGGACAGGGGGGTTATGGCTACACCTTC. This encodes CASKPGQGGYGYTF.

Only a few counts were recorded for this clone. The V gene is TRBV13, the J gene TRBJ1-2; D not resolved. Germline assignment: CDR1 PRHDT and CDR2 FYEKMQ (reference sequence). The CDR3 is 14 residues long. The V gene lost 0 bases and the J gene lost 6 bases, with 11 bases spanning the gap. CDR3 nucleotides: TGTGCCAGCAGCTTAGGTCCGGGAGCGGATGGCTACACCTTC. This encodes CASSLGPGADGYTF. Using reference TRBV13 and TRBJ1-2 for the parts outside the CDR3, the full variable domain is AAGVIQSPRHLIKEKRETATLKCYPIPRHDTVYWYQQGPGQDPQFLISFYEKMQSDKGSIPDRFSAQQFSDYHSELNMSSLELGDSALYFCASSLGPGADGYTFGSGTRLTVV.

This clone was detected a few times. The V gene is TRBV7-9, the J gene TRBJ2-5; 9 bases are a match to TRBD1. The CDR3 covers 16 residues. V dropped 5 bases and J dropped 1; count of bases not matched to a gene: 8. Germline assignment: CDR1 SEHNR and CDR2 FQNEAQ (reference sequence). This chain's CDR3 is CASSRLEQGAQETQYF. The CDR3 nucleotides are TGTGCCAGCAGCCGCCTTGAACAGGGGGCCCAAGAGACCCAGTACTTC.